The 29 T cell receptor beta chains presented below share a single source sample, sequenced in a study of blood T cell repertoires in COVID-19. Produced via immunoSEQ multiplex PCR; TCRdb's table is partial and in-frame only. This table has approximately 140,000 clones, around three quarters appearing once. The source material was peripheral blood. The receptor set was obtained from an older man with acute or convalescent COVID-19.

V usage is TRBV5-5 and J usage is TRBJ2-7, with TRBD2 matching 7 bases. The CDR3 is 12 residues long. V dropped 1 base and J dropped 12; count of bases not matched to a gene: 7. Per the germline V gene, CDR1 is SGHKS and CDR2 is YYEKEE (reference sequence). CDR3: CASSLSGGYRYF. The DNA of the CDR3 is TGTGCCAGCAGCTTGTCGGGGGGTTATCGGTACTTC.

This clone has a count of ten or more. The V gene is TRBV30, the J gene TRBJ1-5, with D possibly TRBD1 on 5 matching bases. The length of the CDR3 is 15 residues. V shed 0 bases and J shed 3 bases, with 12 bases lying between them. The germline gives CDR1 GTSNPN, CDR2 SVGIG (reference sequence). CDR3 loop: CAWSVVGAPNQPQHF. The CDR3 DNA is TGTGCCTGGAGTGTGGTAGGGGCTCCCAATCAGCCCCAGCATTTT.

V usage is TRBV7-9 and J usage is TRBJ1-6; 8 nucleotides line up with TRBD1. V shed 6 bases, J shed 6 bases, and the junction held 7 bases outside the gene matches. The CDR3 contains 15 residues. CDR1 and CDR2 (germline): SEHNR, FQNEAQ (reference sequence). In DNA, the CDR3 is TGTGCCAGCAGACGGGACAGGCCAATTAATTCACCCCTCCACTTT. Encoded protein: CASRRDRPINSPLHF.

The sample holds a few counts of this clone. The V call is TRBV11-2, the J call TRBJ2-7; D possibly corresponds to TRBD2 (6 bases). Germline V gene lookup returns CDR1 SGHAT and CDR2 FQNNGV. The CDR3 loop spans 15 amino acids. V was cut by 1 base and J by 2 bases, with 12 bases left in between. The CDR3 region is CASSLAYGGTYEQYF. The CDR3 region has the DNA TGTGCCAGCAGCTTAGCCTACGGGGGAACCTACGAGCAGTACTTC. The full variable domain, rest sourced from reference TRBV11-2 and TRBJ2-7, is EAGVAQSPRYKIIEKRQSVAFWCNPISGHATLYWYQQILGQGPKLLIQFQNNGVVDDSQLPKDRFSAERLKGVDSTLKIQPAKLEDSAVYLCASSLAYGGTYEQYFGPGTRLTVT.

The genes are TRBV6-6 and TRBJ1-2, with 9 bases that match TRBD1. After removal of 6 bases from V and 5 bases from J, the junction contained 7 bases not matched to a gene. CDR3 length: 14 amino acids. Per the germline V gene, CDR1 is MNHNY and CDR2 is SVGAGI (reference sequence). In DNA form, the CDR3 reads TGTGCCAGCAGAGACCGGGACAGGGTTTATGGCTACACCTTC. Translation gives CASRDRDRVYGYTF.

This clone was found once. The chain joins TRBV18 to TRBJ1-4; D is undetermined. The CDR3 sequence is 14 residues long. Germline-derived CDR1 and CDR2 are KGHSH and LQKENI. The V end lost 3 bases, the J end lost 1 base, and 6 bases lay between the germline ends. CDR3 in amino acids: CASSPSVTNEKLFF. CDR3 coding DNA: TGTGCCAGCTCACCTTCCGTAACTAATGAAAAACTGTTTTTT.

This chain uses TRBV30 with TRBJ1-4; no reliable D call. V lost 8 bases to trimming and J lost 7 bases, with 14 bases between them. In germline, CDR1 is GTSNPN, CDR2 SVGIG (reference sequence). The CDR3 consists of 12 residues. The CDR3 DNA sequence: TGTGCCCAGCGACCAGGAGGTGAAAAACTGTTTTTT. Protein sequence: CAQRPGGEKLFF.

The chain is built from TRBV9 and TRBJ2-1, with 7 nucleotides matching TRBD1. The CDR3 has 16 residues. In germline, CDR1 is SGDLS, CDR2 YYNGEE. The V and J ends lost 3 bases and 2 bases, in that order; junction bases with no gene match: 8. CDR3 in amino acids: CASSGTRGSPYNEQFF. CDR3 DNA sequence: TGTGCCAGCAGCGGAACCAGGGGGTCCCCCTACAATGAGCAGTTCTTC.

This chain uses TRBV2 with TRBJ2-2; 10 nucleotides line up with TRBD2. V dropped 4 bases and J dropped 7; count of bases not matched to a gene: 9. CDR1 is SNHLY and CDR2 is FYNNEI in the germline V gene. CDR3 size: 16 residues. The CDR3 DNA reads TGTGCCAGCAGTGGAACTAGCGGGGCCGCAGGCGGGGAGCTGTTTTTT. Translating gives CASSGTSGAAGGELFF.

CDR3 nucleotide sequence: TGTGCCAGCAGCGTGGGACAGGGAGGCGGGCAGTACTTC. Translation: CASSVGQGGGQYF. The J gene is TRBJ2-7, the V gene TRBV7-8; TRBD1 matches at 9 bases. From germline, CDR1 is SGHVS and CDR2 FQNEAQ. J lost 9 bases, V lost 5 bases, and 8 bases had no gene match. The CDR3 sequence is 13 residues long. Supplemented by reference TRBV7-8 and TRBJ2-7, the full variable domain reads GAGVSQSPRYKVAKRGQDVALRCDPISGHVSLFWYQQALGQGPEFLTYFQNEAQLDKSGLPSDRFFAERPEGSVSTLKIQRTQQEDSAVYLCASSVGQGGGQYFGPGTRLTVT.

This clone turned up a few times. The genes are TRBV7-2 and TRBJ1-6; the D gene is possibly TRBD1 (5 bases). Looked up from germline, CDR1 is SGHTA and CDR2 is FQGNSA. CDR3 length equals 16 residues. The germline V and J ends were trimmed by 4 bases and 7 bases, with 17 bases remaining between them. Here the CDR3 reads CASSSPYTDTNSPLHF. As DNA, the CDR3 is TGTGCCAGCAGCTCTCCCTACACGGACACCAATTCACCCCTCCACTTT.

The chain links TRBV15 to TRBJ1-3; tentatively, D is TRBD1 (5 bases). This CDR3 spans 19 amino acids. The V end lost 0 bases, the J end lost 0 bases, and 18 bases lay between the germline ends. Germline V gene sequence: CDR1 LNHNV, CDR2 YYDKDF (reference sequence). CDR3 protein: CATSRDPRGGQGSGNTIYF. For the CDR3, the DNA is TGTGCCACCAGCAGAGACCCGCGCGGCGGACAAGGCTCTGGAAACACCATATATTTT.

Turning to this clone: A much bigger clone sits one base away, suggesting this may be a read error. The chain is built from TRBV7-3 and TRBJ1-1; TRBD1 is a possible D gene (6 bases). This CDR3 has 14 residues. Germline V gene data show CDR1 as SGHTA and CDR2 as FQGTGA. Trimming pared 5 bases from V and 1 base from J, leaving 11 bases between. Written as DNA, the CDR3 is TGTGCCAGCAGCCAAGGACAGTGGAACACTGAAGCTTTCTTT. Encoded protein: CASSQGQWNTEAFF.

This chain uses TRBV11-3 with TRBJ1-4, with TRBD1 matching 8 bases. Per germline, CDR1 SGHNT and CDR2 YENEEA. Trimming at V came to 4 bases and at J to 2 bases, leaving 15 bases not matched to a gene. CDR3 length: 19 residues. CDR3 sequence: CASSSNFRDRRITNEKLFF. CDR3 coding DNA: TGTGCCAGCAGCTCCAACTTCCGGGACAGGAGGATCACTAATGAAAAACTGTTTTTT.

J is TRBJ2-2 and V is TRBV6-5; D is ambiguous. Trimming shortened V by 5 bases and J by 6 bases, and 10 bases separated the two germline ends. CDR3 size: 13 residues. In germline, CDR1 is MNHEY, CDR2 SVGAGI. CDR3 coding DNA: TGTGCCAGCAGTCGGGTCCTACCCGGGGAGCTGTTTTTT. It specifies CASSRVLPGELFF.

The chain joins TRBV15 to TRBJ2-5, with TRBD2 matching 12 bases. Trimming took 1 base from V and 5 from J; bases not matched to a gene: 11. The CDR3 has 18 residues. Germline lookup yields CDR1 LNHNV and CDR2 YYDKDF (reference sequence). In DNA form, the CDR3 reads TGTGCCACCAGCAGAGTAGGGCTAGCGGGGGGGCCGCGGGAGACCCAGTACTTC. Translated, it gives CATSRVGLAGGPRETQYF.

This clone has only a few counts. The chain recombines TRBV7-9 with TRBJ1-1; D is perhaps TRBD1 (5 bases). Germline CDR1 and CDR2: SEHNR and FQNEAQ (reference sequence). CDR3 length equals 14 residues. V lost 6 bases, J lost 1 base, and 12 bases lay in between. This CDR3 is CASSMQGGNTEAFF. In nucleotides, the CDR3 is TGTGCCAGCAGTATGCAGGGAGGGAACACTGAAGCTTTCTTT.

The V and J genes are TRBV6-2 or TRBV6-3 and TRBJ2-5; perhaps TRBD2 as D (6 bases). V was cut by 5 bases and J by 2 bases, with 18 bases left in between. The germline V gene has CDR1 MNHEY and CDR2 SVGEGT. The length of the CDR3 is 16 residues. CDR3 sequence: CASSGGSSAEQETQYF. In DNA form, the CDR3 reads TGTGCCAGCAGTGGGGGGAGCTCAGCGGAGCAAGAGACCCAGTACTTC.

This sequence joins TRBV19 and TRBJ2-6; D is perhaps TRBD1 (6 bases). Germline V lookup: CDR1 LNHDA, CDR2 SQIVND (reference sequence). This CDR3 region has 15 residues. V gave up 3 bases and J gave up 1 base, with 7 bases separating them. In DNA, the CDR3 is TGTGCCAGTAGTATCAGGGGTTCTGGGGCCAACGTCCTGACTTTC. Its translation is CASSIRGSGANVLTF.

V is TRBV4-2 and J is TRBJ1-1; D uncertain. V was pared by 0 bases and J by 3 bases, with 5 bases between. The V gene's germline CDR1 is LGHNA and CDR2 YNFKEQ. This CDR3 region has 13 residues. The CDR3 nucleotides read TGTGCCAGCAGCCAAGATGGCCACACTGAAGCTTTCTTT. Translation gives CASSQDGHTEAFF.

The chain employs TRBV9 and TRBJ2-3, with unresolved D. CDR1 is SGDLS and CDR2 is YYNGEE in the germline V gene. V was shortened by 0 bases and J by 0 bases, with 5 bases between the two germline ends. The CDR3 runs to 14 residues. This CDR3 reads CASSVEESTDTQYF. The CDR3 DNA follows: TGTGCCAGCAGCGTAGAGGAGAGCACAGATACGCAGTATTTT.

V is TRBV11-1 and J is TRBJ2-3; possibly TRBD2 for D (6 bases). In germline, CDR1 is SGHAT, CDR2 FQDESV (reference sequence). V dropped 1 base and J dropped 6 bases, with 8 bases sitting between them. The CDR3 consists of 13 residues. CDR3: CASSLDREDTQYF. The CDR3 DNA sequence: TGTGCCAGCAGCTTAGATCGGGAGGATACGCAGTATTTT. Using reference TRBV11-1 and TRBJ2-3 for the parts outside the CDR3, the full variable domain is EAEVAQSPRYKITEKSQAVAFWCDPISGHATLYWYRQILGQGPELLVQFQDESVVDDSQLPKDRFSAERLKGVDSTLKIQPAELGDSAMYLCASSLDREDTQYFGPGTRLTVL.

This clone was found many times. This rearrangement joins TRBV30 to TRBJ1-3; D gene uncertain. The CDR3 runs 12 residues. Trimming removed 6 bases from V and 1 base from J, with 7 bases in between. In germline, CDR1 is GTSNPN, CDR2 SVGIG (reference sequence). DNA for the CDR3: TGTGCCTGCGACATGTCTGGAAACACCATATATTTT. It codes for CACDMSGNTIYF.

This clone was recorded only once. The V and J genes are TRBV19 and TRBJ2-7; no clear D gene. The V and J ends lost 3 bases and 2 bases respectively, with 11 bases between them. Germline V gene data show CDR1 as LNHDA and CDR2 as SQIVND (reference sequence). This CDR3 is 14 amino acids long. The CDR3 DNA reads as TGTGCCAGTAGTATGGTACACCGCACCTACGAGCAGTACTTC. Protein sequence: CASSMVHRTYEQYF.

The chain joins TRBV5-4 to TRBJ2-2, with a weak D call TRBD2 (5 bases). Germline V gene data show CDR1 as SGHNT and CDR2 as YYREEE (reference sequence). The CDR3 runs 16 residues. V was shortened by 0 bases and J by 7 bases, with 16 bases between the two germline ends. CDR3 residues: CASSLASRSLGGELFF. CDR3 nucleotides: TGTGCCAGCAGCTTGGCTAGCCGTTCCCTCGGCGGGGAGCTGTTTTTT. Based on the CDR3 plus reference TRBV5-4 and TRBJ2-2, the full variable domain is ETGVTQSPTHLIKTRGQQVTLRCSSQSGHNTVSWYQQALGQGPQFIFQYYREEENGRGNFPPRFSGLQFPNYSSELNVNALELDDSALYLCASSLASRSLGGELFFGEGSRLTVL.

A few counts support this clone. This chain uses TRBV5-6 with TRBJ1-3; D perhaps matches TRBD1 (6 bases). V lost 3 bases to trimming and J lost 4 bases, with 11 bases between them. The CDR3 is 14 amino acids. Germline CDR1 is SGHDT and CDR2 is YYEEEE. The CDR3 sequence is CASSYGGPGNTIYF. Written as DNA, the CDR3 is TGTGCCAGCAGCTACGGGGGGCCGGGAAACACCATATATTTT.

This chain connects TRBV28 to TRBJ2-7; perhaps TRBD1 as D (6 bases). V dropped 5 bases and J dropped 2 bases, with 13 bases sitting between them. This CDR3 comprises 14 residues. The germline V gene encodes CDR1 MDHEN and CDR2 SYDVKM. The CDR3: CASSPRTDPYEQYF. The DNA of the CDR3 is TGTGCCAGCAGTCCCCGGACAGACCCCTACGAGCAGTACTTC.

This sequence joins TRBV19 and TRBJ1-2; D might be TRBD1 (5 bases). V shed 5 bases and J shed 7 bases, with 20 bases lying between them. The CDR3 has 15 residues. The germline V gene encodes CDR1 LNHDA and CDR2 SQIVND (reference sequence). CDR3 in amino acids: CASSSTTVTLFGYTF. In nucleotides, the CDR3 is TGTGCCAGTAGTTCTACGACAGTGACGTTATTTGGCTACACCTTC.

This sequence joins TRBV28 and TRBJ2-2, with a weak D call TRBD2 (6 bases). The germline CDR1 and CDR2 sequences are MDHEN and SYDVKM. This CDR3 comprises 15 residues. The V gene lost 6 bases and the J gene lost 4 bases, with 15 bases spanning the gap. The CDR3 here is CASRSGTRGTGELFF. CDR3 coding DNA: TGTGCCAGCAGGTCCGGGACGCGGGGCACCGGGGAGCTGTTTTTT.